This is a list of T cell receptor beta chains from one sample in a study of blood T cell repertoires in COVID-19. Profiling relied on immunoSEQ multiplex PCR, and the TCRdb table lists in-frame clones only, not all of them. The table records 140,000 or so clones, 84% of them present only once. The sequencing input was peripheral blood. The receptors were gathered from a human donor in a cohort sampled during active COVID-19. CDR3s include the opening cysteine and the closing phenylalanine or tryptophan. The order of the fields is D gene, V gene, clone size, J gene, CDR3 DNA, CDR3 protein. A D gene is named only where the DNA matches it firmly. The size field is filled for only some rows; it gives once, few, many or a size class.

TRBD1	TRBV2	-	TRBJ1-1	TGTGCCAGCAGTTCAACCTCGGACAGGGATGAGGTTTGGAACACTGAAGCTTTCTTT	CASSSTSDRDEVWNTEAFF
TRBD1	TRBV9	-	TRBJ1-4	TGTGCCAGCAGCGCCGACAGGGGCGGTGAAAAACTGTTTTTT	CASSADRGGEKLFF
-	TRBV3-1/TRBV3-2	-	TRBJ1-1	TGTGCCAGCAGCCAGACCGAGGTAGCAGCTGCTGAAGCTTTCTTT	CASSQTEVAAAEAFF
TRBD2	TRBV6-5	-	TRBJ2-7	TGTGCCAGCAGCTCTAGCGGAGACGCCTACGAGCAGTACTTC	CASSSSGDAYEQYF
TRBD1	TRBV6-1	-	TRBJ1-5	TGTGCCAGCAGTGAAGCGGGGACAGGAGATCAGCCCCAGCATTTT	CASSEAGTGDQPQHF
TRBD2	TRBV20-1	-	TRBJ2-3	TGCAGTGCTAGTCTTTCAGGGAGGGCTTCAGATACGCAGTATTTT	CSASLSGRASDTQYF
-	TRBV6-5	-	TRBJ1-2	TGTGCCAGCACCCATGCAGGGTTATACAACTATGGCTACACCTTC	CASTHAGLYNYGYTF
TRBD1	TRBV7-3	once	TRBJ1-2	TGTGCCAGCAGCTACCCCCGGGACAGCTATGGCTACACCTTC	CASSYPRDSYGYTF
TRBD1	TRBV3-1/TRBV3-2	many	TRBJ2-7	TGTGCCAGCAGCCTCAGGGGGACAGGGACCTACGAGCAGTACTTC	CASSLRGTGTYEQYF
-	TRBV30	once	TRBJ1-3	TGTGCCTGGAGGGGCAAGAGCTCTGGAAACACCATATATTTT	CAWRGKSSGNTIYF
TRBD2	TRBV3-1/TRBV3-2	-	TRBJ2-1	TGTGCCAGCAGCCAAGCGGGAGGGCAAAGACGTTACGAGCAGTTCTTC	CASSQAGGQRRYEQFF
TRBD1	TRBV6-6	-	TRBJ1-2	TGTGCCAGCAGTATACGGGCAGGGGGCTATGGCTACACCTTC	CASSIRAGGYGYTF
-	TRBV19	once	TRBJ1-1	TGTGCCAGTAGAGAGGGGAACACTGAAGCTTTCTTT	CASREGNTEAFF
TRBD1	TRBV5-1	-	TRBJ1-1	TGCGCCAGCAGCGGGACAGGGGACACTGAAGCTTTCTTT	CASSGTGDTEAFF
TRBD1	TRBV19	-	TRBJ2-3	TGTGCCAGTTTGCCCTCGGGGGACAGGGGGGCAGATACGCAGTATTTT	CASLPSGDRGADTQYF
-	TRBV6-5	-	TRBJ2-3	TGTGCCAGCAGGGGCGTAGGGGGGGAGACAGATACGCAGTATTTT	CASRGVGGETDTQYF
TRBD1	TRBV3-1/TRBV3-2	-	TRBJ1-1	TGTGCCAGCAGCCTACAGGGGGGTAACACTGAAGCTTTCTTT	CASSLQGGNTEAFF
-	TRBV6-1	-	TRBJ2-1	TGTGCCAGCAGTGAAGCAAGCACGGCAACGGGGACAAATAGCAATGAGCAGTTCTTC	CASSEASTATGTNSNEQFF
-	TRBV27	-	TRBJ2-2	TGTGCCATCGGGATAACCGGGGAGCTGTTTTTT	CAIGITGELFF
-	TRBV9	few	TRBJ1-4	TGTGCCAGCAGCCCCCGGACAGAAAGCGAAAAACTGTTTTTT	CASSPRTESEKLFF
-	TRBV11-2	-	TRBJ1-2	TGTGCCAGCAGCTTCGTCGGCGGTGGGTCTGGCTACACCTTC	CASSFVGGGSGYTF
-	TRBV6-5	-	TRBJ2-3	TGTGCCAGCAGTTTGGGGGGACCGACTAGCACAGATACGCAGTATTTT	CASSLGGPTSTDTQYF
-	TRBV19	once	TRBJ1-5	TGTGCCAGTAGTTCGGGGGGCGGCAATCAGCCCCAGCATTTT	CASSSGGGNQPQHF
TRBD1	TRBV10-2	-	TRBJ1-4	TGCGCCAGCAGAGACAGGGTTGGCGAAAAACTGTTTTTT	CASRDRVGEKLFF
TRBD1	TRBV9	-	TRBJ1-6	TGTGCCAGCAGCGTTGACCGGGACAGGGGACAATCACCCCTCCACTTT	CASSVDRDRGQSPLHF
TRBD1	TRBV19	-	TRBJ2-4	TGTGCCAGTAGTATGATACAGGGGGGTTCCAAAAACATTCAGTACTTC	CASSMIQGGSKNIQYF
-	TRBV19	-	TRBJ1-5	TGTGCCAGTAGTATGTACGCGGGGCCGGGGAATCAGCCCCAGCATTTT	CASSMYAGPGNQPQHF
-	TRBV19	few	TRBJ1-6	TGTGCCAGTAGCTCCCGACAGACGAATTCACCCCTCCACTTT	CASSSRQTNSPLHF
-	TRBV7-9	few	TRBJ1-1	TGTGCCAGCAGCTTATTTGGGGGGACTGAAGCTTTCTTT	CASSLFGGTEAFF
-	TRBV6-1	-	TRBJ2-1	TGTGCCAGCAGTGAGGGGAGGGGGGGCCCGACCTACAATGAGCAGTTCTTC	CASSEGRGGPTYNEQFF
TRBD1	TRBV19	-	TRBJ2-1	TGTGCCAGTAGGACAGGGGTGGCCTACAATGAGCAGTTCTTC	CASRTGVAYNEQFF
TRBD1	TRBV6-6	-	TRBJ2-7	TGTGCCAGCAGCCCCGCAGGACAGGGCTACGAGCAGTACTTC	CASSPAGQGYEQYF
-	TRBV6-5	-	TRBJ2-5	TGTGCCAGCAGTTACACCCCGACAGTAGAGACCCAGTACTTC	CASSYTPTVETQYF
TRBD1	TRBV5-4	-	TRBJ2-1	TGTGCCAGCAGCCGGGGTACCGGGACAGTAAACAATGAGCAGTTCTTC	CASSRGTGTVNNEQFF
-	TRBV3-1/TRBV3-2	-	TRBJ1-2	TGTGCCAGCAGCCTGGGATCCCGGGGCTATGGCTACACCTTC	CASSLGSRGYGYTF
TRBD1	TRBV6-1	-	TRBJ1-5	TGTGCCAGCAGTGAAGGTTTTACAGGGGGCCGAGGGCTAGGGAATCAGCCCCAGCATTTT	CASSEGFTGGRGLGNQPQHF
TRBD1	TRBV2	-	TRBJ1-5	TGTGCCAGTAAGACAGGGAATAGCAATCAGCCCCAGCATTTT	CASKTGNSNQPQHF
TRBD2	TRBV11-1	-	TRBJ2-2	TGTGCCAGCAGCCCGACTAGCGGGGGACCCACCGGGGAGCTGTTTTTT	CASSPTSGGPTGELFF
TRBD2	TRBV10-3	-	TRBJ2-3	TGTGCCATCAGTGACTCAGCGGGGGGGTCCAGAGATACGCAGTATTTT	CAISDSAGGSRDTQYF
-	TRBV30	few	TRBJ2-7	TGTGCCTGGAGTTCAGGGGGGACCTACGAGCAGTACTTC	CAWSSGGTYEQYF
TRBD2	TRBV4-1	-	TRBJ2-1	TGCGCCAGCAGCCAAGGCTTGGGCGGGAGAACGTACAATGAGCAGTTCTTC	CASSQGLGGRTYNEQFF
TRBD1	TRBV5-1	-	TRBJ1-1	TGCGCCACCCATGCCGGGACAGGGCCCATGAACACTGAAGCTTTCTTT	CATHAGTGPMNTEAFF
TRBD2	TRBV5-1	-	TRBJ2-3	TGCGCCAGCAGCTTGGCTAGCGGGCCTGCAGTTGGACCCACAGATACGCAGTATTTT	CASSLASGPAVGPTDTQYF
-	TRBV29-1	-	TRBJ1-2	TGCAGCGTTGATGATTTGGAGCGGGGCCCAGGGAACTATGGCTACACCTTC	CSVDDLERGPGNYGYTF
TRBD2	TRBV4-2	once	TRBJ2-3	TGTGCCAGCAGCCCCGGGACTAGCGGGGGAAACACAGATACGCAGTATTTT	CASSPGTSGGNTDTQYF
TRBD2	TRBV5-1	many	TRBJ2-1	TGCGCCAGCAGCCCCGGCACTAGCGGGGCCCCCAATGAGCAGTTCTTC	CASSPGTSGAPNEQFF
-	TRBV7-9	once	TRBJ2-2	TGTGCCAGCAGCTTAGTCGGGTCCGGGGAGCTGTTTTTT	CASSLVGSGELFF
-	TRBV9	-	TRBJ1-5	TGTGCCAGCAGCCCCCCCAGGGTTCGCAATCAGCCCCAGCATTTT	CASSPPRVRNQPQHF
-	TRBV7-2	few	TRBJ2-7	TGTGCCAGCAGCTCCCCCTCGGCAGGGCCTTACGAGCAGTACTTC	CASSSPSAGPYEQYF
-	TRBV19	-	TRBJ1-5	TGTGCCAGTAGTATAGAGGCAGGGAGCAATCAGCCCCAGCATTTT	CASSIEAGSNQPQHF
TRBD2	TRBV7-9	once	TRBJ2-1	TGTGCCAGCAGCGAAAAGGGACTAGCGGGAGACAATGAGCAGTTCTTC	CASSEKGLAGDNEQFF
-	TRBV12-3/TRBV12-4	-	TRBJ1-4	TGTGCCAGCAGTTTGAGGCCCCCAGGGAAACTGTTTTTT	CASSLRPPGKLFF
-	TRBV5-1	-	TRBJ2-2	TGCGCCAGCAGCTTGATCGGGGGGCGCGACGGGGAGCTGTTTTTT	CASSLIGGRDGELFF
-	TRBV27	few	TRBJ1-4	TGTGCCAGCAGTTTATCGCTTGGGGGCGCGTTTGAAAAACTGTTTTTT	CASSLSLGGAFEKLFF